One and the same sample provided the 7 T cell receptor beta chains below, sequenced in a study of T cells in Graves' hyperthyroidism and ophthalmopathy. Template material for amplifying TCR beta CDR3 regions consisted of RNA transcripts. When the TCR CDR3 underwent first-round RT-PCR, the HTBI primer set was used. Each CDR3 protein is one row after TCRdb ran MiXCR on the multiplex PCR reads. The top ten hold 16% of the sample, which has hundreds of thousands of distinct CDR3 sequences, roughly a sixth seen once. Sequencing input: blood. Receptor source: a woman in her 50s with Graves' hyperthyroidism that later progressed to Graves' ophthalmopathy.

The gene calls are TRBV7-9 and TRBJ2-2, with 7 bases fitting TRBD1. From germline, CDR1 is SEHNR and CDR2 FQNEAQ (reference sequence). The CDR3 is 15 residues long. The junction had 8 bases not matched to a gene; V was cut back by 5 bases and J by 5 bases. The CDR3 DNA is TGTGCCAGCAGCCAGACGGCAGGGGGAACCGGGGAGCTGTTTTTT. It encodes CASSQTAGGTGELFF.

This rearrangement joins TRBV5-6 to TRBJ2-7; D is unclear. V gave up 5 bases and J gave up 0 bases, with 15 bases separating them. The CDR3 totals 15 residues. CDR1 is SGHDT and CDR2 is YYEEEE in the germline V gene. DNA of the CDR3: TGTGCCAGCAGTCCCGTGGACCGAAGCTCCTACGAGCAGTACTTC. Translation: CASSPVDRSSYEQYF.

This clonotype was seen at least ten times. The chain recombines TRBV12-3 or TRBV12-4 with TRBJ1-5; no clear D gene. Deletions cut 2 bases from V and 0 bases from J, with 5 bases between. CDR3 length: 14 amino acids. The CDR3 region is CASSLQPSNQPQHF. The DNA of the CDR3 is TGTGCCAGCAGTTTACAACCTAGCAATCAGCCCCAGCATTTT.

V usage is TRBV5-1 and J usage is TRBJ1-1; TRBD1 matches at 8 bases. The CDR3 has 16 residues. The germline V gene has CDR1 SGHRS and CDR2 YFSETQ. Trimming removed 0 bases from V and 6 bases from J; junction bases left unmatched: 10. CDR3 in amino acids: CASSLALGGQGAEAFF. Here the CDR3 DNA reads TGCGCCAGCAGCTTGGCCCTCGGTGGACAGGGCGCTGAAGCTTTCTTT.

This chain uses TRBV5-1 with TRBJ2-5; tentatively, D is TRBD1 or TRBD2 (6 bases each). Trimming stripped 5 bases from V and 1 base from J, with 12 bases between. This CDR3 comprises 14 residues. Per germline, CDR1 SGHRS and CDR2 YFSETQ. The CDR3 protein is CASRGGQVQETQYF. The CDR3 bases are TGCGCCAGCAGGGGGGGCCAGGTCCAAGAGACCCAGTACTTC.

The V call is TRBV27, the J call TRBJ2-5; the D is unclear. Trimming removed 5 bases from V and 4 bases from J, with 11 bases in between. The CDR3 runs to 13 residues. The V gene's germline CDR1 is MNHEY and CDR2 SMNVEV (reference sequence). The CDR3 loop reads CASSLSTPETQYF. The CDR3 bases are TGTGCCAGCAGTCTCTCCACCCCAGAGACCCAGTACTTC.

In its sample, this clonotype was seen many times. The chain joins TRBV3-1 to TRBJ2-5; TRBD1 matches at 9 bases. V shed 3 bases, J shed 6 bases, and the junction held 8 bases outside the gene matches. Germline V gives CDR1 LGHDT, CDR2 YNNKEL (reference sequence). The CDR3 totals 15 residues. CDR3 bases: TGTGCCAGCAGCCACAATCCGGGACAGGGAAAGACCCAGTACTTC. Its translation: CASSHNPGQGKTQYF.